Below, 3 T cell receptor beta chains from the same sample are listed, as sequenced in a study of control samples from healthy donors and cancer patients. Measured with immunoSEQ multiplex PCR; TCRdb has only the in-frame clones, and not every one. Counted here are nearly 200,000 clones, roughly nine tenths occurring once; the ten biggest clones make up roughly 1.9%. The sequenced sample was blood. The receptors were gathered from a young man in good health.

V and J are TRBV18 and TRBJ2-7; D is perhaps TRBD1 or TRBD2 (6 bases each). The length of the CDR3 is 13 residues. Germline V lookup: CDR1 KGHSH, CDR2 LQKENI. Trimming took 2 bases from V and 5 from J, leaving 10 bases between them. CDR3: CASSPDRGDEQYF. As DNA, the CDR3 is TGTGCCAGCTCACCAGATAGGGGGGACGAGCAGTACTTC.

The gene calls are TRBV6-5 and TRBJ2-1; tentative D call: TRBD2 (6 bases). This CDR3 comprises 15 residues. V was shortened by 8 bases and J by 4 bases, with 18 bases between the two germline ends. Germline lookup yields CDR1 MNHEY and CDR2 SVGAGI. The CDR3 region has the DNA TGTGCCAGCCACGGGAGTGCGGGCCTTTACAATGAGCAGTTCTTC. It translates to CASHGSAGLYNEQFF.

This chain joins TRBV6-5 and TRBJ2-7; no reliable D call. The CDR3 covers 13 residues. Looked up from germline, CDR1 is MNHEY and CDR2 is SVGAGI. Between the trimmed V and J ends, which lost 6 bases and 6 bases, there was a span of 15 bases. Written as DNA, the CDR3 is TGTGCCAGCAGGGCCTCTGGAACCCTCGAGCAGTACTTC. This codes for CASRASGTLEQYF.